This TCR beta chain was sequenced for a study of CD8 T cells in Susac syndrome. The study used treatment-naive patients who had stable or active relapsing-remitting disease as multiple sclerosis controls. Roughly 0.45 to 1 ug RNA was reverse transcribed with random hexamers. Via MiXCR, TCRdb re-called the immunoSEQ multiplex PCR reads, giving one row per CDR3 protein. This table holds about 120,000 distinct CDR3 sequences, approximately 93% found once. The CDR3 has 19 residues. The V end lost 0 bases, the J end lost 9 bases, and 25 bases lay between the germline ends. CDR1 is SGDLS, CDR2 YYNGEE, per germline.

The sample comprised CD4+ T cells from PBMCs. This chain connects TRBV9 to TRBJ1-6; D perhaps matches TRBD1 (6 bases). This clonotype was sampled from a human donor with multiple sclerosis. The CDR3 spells CASSVEYFGGARRSSPLHF. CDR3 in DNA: TGTGCCAGCAGCGTAGAGTATTTTGGGGGGGCGCGGAGGAGTTCACCCCTCCACTTT.